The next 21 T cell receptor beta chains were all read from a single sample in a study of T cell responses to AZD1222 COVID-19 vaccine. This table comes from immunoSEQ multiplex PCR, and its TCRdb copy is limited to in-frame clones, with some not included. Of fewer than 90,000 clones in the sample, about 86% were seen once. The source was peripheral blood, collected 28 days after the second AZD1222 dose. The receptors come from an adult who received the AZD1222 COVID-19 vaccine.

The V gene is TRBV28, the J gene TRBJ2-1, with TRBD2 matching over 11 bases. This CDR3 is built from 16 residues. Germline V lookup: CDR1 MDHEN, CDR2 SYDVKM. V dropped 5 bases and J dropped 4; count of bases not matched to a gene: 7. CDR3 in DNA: TGTGCCAGCAGTCACGGGGTAGCGGGAGGGTACAATGAGCAGTTCTTC. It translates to CASSHGVAGGYNEQFF.

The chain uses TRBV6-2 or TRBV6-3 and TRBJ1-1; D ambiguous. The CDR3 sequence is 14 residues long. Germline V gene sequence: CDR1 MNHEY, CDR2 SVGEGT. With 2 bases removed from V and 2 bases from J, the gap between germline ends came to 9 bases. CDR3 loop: CASSYVGVNTEAFF. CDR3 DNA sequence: TGTGCCAGCAGTTACGTTGGGGTTAACACTGAAGCTTTCTTT.

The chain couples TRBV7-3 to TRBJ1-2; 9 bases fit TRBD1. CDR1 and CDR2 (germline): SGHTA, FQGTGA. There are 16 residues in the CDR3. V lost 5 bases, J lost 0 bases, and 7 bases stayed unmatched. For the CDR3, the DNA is TGTGCCAGCAGCAAGGGGGGACAGGGAGCTAACTATGGCTACACCTTC. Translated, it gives CASSKGGQGANYGYTF.

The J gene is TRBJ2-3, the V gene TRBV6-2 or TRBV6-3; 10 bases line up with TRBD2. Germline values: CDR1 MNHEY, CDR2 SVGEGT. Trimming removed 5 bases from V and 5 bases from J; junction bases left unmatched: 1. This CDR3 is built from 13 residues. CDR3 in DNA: TGTGCCAGCAGTCTAGCGGGAGAAGATACGCAGTATTTT. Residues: CASSLAGEDTQYF.

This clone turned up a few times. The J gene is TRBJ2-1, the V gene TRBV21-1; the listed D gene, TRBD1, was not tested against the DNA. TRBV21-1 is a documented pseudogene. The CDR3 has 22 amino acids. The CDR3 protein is CASSKVHQIHPDRVLSGSRKFF. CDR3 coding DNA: TGTGCCAGCAGCAAAGTTCACCAGATCCACCCGGACAGGGTGCTCTCAGGGTCCCGAAAGTTCTTC.

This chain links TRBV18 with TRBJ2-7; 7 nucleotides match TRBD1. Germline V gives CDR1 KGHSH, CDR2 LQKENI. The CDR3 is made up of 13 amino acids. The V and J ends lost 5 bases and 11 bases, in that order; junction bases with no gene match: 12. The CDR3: CASSTRQGESEYF. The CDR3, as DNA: TGTGCCAGCTCAACCCGACAGGGAGAGTCCGAGTACTTC.

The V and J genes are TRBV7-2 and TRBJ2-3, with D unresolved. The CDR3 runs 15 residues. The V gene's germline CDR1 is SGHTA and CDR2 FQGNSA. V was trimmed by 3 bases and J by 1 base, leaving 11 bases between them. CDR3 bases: TGTGCCAGCAGCTTCTATGCTGATGGCACAGATACGCAGTATTTT. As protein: CASSFYADGTDTQYF.

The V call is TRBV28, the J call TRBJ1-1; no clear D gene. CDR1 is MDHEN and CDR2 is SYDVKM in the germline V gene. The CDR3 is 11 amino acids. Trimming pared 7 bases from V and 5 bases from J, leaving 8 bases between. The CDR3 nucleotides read TGTGCCAGCACCTTTGGTACTGAAGCTTTCTTT. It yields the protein CASTFGTEAFF.

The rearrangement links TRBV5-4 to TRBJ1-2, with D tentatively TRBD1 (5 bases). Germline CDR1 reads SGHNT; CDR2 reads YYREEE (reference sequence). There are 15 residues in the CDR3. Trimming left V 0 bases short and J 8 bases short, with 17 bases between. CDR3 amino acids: CASSLAVWGEEGYTF. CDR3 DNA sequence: TGTGCCAGCAGCTTGGCCGTATGGGGGGAGGAGGGCTACACCTTC.

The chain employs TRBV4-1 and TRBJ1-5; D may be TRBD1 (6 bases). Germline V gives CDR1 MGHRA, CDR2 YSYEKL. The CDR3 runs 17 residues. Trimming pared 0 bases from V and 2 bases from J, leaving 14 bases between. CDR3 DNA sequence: TGCGCCAGCAGCCAAGATCTGAGGGGGGTCGGCAATCAGCCCCAGCATTTT. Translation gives CASSQDLRGVGNQPQHF.

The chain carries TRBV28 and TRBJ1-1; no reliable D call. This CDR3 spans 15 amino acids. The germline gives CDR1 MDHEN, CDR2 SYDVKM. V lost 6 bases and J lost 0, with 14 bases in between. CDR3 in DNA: TGTGCCAGCAGGAGCCCGGTGGCAGTGAACACTGAAGCTTTCTTT. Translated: CASRSPVAVNTEAFF.

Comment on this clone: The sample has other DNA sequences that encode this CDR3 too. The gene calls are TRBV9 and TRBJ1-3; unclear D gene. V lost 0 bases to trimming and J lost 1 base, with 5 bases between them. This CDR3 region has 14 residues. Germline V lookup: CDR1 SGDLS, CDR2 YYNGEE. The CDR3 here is CASSVVGSGNTIYF. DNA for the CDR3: TGTGCCAGCAGCGTAGTGGGGTCTGGAAACACCATATATTTT.

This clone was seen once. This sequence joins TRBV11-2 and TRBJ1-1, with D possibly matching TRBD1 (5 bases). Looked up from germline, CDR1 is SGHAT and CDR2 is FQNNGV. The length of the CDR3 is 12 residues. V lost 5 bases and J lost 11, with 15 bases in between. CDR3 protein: CASSTLGVGAFF. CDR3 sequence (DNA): TGTGCCAGCAGCACATTGGGGGTGGGGGCTTTCTTT.

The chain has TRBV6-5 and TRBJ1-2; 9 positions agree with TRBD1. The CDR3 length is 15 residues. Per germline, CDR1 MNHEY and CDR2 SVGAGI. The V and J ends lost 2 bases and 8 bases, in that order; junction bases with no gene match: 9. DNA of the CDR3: TGTGCCAGCAGTTACGGTCCGGACAGGGGATTGGGCTACACCTTC. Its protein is CASSYGPDRGLGYTF.

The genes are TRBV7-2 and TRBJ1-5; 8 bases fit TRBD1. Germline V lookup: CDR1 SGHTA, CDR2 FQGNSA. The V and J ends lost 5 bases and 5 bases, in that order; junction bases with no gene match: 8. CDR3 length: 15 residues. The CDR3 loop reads CASSPDRDDDQPQHF. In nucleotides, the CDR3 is TGTGCCAGCAGCCCGGACAGGGATGACGATCAGCCCCAGCATTTT.

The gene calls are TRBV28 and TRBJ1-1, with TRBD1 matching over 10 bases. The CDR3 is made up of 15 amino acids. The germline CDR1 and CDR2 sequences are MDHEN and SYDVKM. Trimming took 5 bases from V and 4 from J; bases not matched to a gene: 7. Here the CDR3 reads CASSPPGQGGTEAFF. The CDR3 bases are TGTGCCAGCAGTCCCCCCGGACAGGGGGGCACTGAAGCTTTCTTT. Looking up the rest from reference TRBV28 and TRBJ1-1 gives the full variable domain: DVKVTQSSRYLVKRTGEKVFLECVQDMDHENMFWYRQDPGLGLRLIYFSYDVKMKEKGDIPEGYSVSREKKERFSLILESASTNQTSMYLCASSPPGQGGTEAFFGQGTRLTVV.

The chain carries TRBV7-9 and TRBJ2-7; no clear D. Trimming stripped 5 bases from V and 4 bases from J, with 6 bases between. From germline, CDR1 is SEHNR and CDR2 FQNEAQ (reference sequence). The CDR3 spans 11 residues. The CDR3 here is CASSASYEQYF. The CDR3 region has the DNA TGTGCCAGCAGCGCATCGTACGAGCAGTACTTC.

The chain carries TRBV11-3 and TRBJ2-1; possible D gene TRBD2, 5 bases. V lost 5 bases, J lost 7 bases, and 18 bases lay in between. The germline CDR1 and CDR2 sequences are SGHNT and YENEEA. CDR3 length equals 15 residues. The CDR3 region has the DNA TGTGCCAGCAGCCCGGGCATAGGAGGAACGAATGAGCAGTTCTTC. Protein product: CASSPGIGGTNEQFF.

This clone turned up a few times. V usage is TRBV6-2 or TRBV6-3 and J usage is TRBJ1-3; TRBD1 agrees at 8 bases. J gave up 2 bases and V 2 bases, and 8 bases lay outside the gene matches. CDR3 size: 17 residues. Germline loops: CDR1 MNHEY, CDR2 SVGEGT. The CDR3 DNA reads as TGTGCCAGCAGTTACCTCCCCTCGACAGGGGCTGGAAACACCATATATTTT. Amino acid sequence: CASSYLPSTGAGNTIYF.

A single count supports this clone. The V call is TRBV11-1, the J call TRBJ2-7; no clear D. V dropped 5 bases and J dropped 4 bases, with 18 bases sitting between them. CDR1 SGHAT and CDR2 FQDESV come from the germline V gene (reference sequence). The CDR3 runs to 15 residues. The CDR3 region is CASSLSPASGYEQYF. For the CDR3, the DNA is TGTGCCAGCAGCCTTTCACCGGCTAGTGGGTACGAGCAGTACTTC.

In DNA, the CDR3 is TGTGCCAGCAGCCTTGAATTCCCCGGAGGAGGGGAGCAGTACTTC. It specifies CASSLEFPGGGEQYF. This sequence joins TRBV2 and TRBJ2-7, with D possibly matching TRBD2 (6 bases). Germline V gene lookup returns CDR1 SNHLY and CDR2 FYNNEI. V dropped 6 bases and J dropped 7 bases, with 22 bases sitting between them. CDR3 length: 15 residues. Complete variable domain (other parts from reference TRBV2 and TRBJ2-7): EPEVTQTPSHQVTQMGQEVILRCVPISNHLYFYWYRQILGQKVEFLVSFYNNEISEKSEIFDDQFSVERPDGSNFTLKIRSTKLEDSAMYFCASSLEFPGGGEQYFGPGTRLTVT.